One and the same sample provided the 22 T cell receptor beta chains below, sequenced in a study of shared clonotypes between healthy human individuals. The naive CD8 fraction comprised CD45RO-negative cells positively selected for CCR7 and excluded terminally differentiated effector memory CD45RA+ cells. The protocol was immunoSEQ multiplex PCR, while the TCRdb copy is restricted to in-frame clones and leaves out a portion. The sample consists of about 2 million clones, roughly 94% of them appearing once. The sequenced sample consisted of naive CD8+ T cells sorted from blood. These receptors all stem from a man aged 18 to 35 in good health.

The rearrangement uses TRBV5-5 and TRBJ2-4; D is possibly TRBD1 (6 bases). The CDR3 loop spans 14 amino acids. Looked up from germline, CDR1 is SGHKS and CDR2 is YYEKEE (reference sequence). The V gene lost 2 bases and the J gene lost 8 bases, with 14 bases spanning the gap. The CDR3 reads CASSFEGPGDIQYF. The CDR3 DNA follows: TGTGCCAGCAGCTTTGAGGGGCCAGGGGACATTCAGTACTTC.

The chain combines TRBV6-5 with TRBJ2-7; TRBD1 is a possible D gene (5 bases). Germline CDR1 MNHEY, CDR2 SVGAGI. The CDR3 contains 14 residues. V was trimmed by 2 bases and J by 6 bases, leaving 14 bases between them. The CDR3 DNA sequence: TGTGCCAGCAGTTACGGGGCAGGGCGTTTCGAGCAGTACTTC. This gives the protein CASSYGAGRFEQYF.

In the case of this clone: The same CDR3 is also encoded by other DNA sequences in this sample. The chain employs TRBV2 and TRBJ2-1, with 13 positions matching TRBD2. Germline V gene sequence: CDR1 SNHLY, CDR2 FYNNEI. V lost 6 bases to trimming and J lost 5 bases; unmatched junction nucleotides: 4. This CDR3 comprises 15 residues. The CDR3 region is CASRETSGGNNEQFF. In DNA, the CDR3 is TGTGCCAGCAGGGAGACTAGCGGGGGGAACAATGAGCAGTTCTTC.

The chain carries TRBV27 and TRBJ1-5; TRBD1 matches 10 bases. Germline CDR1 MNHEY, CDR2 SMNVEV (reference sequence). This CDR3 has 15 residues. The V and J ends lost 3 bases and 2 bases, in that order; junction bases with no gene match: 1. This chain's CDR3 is CASSFGQGGNQPQHF. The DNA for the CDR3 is TGTGCCAGCAGTTTTGGACAGGGGGGCAATCAGCCCCAGCATTTT.

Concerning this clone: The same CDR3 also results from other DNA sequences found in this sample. The CDR3 region is CASSLGDGSYEQYF. The CDR3 DNA is TGCGCCAGCAGCTTGGGGGACGGGTCCTACGAGCAGTACTTC. The chain has TRBV5-1 and TRBJ2-7; D may correspond to TRBD1 or TRBD2 (5 bases each). The length of the CDR3 is 14 residues. V lost 0 bases, J lost 1 base, and 8 bases lay in between. CDR1 SGHRS and CDR2 YFSETQ come from the germline V gene.

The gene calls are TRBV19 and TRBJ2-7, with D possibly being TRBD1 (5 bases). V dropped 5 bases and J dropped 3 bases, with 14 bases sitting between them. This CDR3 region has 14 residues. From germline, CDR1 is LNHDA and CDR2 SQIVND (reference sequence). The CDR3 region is CASSPQGYLYEQYF. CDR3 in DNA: TGTGCCAGTAGTCCTCAGGGCTATCTCTACGAGCAGTACTTC.

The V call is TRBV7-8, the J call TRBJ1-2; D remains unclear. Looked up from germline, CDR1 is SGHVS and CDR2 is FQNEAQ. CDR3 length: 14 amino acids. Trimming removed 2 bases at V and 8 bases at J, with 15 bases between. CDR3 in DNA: TGTGCCAGCAGCTTATTAGGTAGAACGAACGGCTACACCTTC. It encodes CASSLLGRTNGYTF.

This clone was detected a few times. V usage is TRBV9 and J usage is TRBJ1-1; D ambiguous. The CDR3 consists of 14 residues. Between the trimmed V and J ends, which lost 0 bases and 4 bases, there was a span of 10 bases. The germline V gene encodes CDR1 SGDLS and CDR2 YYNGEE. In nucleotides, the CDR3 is TGTGCCAGCAGCGTAGAACGAGGCGGCACTGAAGCTTTCTTT. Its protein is CASSVERGGTEAFF.

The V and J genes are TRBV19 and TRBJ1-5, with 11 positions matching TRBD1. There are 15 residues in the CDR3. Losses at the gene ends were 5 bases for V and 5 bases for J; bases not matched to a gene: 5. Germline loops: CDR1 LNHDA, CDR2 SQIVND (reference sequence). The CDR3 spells CASSLRDRGDQPQHF. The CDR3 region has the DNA TGTGCCAGTAGTCTCCGGGACAGGGGGGATCAGCCCCAGCATTTT.

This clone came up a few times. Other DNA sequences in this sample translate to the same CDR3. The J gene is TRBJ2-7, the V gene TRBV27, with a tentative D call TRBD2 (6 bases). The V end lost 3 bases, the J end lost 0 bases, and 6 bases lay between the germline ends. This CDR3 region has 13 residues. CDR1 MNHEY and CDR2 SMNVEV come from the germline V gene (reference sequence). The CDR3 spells CASSLGGSYEQYF. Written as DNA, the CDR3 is TGTGCCAGCAGTTTGGGGGGCTCCTACGAGCAGTACTTC.

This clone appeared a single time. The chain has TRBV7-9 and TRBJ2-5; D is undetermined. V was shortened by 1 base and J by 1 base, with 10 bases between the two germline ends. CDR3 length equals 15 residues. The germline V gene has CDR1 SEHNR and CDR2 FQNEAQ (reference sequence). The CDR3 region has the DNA TGTGCCAGCAGCTTAGTCCTCGACTTCCAAGAGACCCAGTACTTC. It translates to CASSLVLDFQETQYF.

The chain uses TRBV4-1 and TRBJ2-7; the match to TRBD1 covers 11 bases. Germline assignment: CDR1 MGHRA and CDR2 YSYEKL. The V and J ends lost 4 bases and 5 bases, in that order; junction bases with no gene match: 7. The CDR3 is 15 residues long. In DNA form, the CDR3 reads TGCGCCAGCAGCCCCGACGGGACAGGGGGTGACGAGCAGTACTTC. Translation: CASSPDGTGGDEQYF.

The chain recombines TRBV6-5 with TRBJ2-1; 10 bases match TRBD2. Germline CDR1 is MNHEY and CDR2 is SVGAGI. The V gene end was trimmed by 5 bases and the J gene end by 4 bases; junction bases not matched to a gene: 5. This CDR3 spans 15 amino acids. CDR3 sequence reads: CASSGASGGYNEQFF. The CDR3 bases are TGTGCCAGCAGTGGCGCTAGCGGGGGATACAATGAGCAGTTCTTC.

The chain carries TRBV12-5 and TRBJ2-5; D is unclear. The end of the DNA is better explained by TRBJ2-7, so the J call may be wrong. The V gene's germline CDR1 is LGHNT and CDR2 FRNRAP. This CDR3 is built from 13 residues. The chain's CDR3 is CASGLVPIYEQYF. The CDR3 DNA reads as TGTGCTAGTGGTTTGGTCCCCATCTACGAGCAGTACTTC.

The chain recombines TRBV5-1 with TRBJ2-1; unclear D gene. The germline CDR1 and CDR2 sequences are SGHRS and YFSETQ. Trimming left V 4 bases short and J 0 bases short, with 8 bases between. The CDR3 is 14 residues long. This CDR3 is CASSEPSSYNEQFF. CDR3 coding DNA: TGCGCCAGCAGCGAGCCGAGCTCCTACAATGAGCAGTTCTTC.

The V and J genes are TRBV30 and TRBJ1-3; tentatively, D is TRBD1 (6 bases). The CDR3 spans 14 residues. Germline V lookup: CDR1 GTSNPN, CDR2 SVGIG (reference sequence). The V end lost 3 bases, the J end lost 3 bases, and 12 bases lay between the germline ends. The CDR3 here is CAWRQGGGGNTIYF. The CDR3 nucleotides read TGTGCCTGGAGACAGGGAGGAGGTGGAAACACCATATATTTT.

The CDR3 coding sequence is TGTGCCAGCAGCTTAATCTTCCCTTCGGGACAGGCCCAAGAGACCCAGTACTTC. Translated: CASSLIFPSGQAQETQYF. The V call is TRBV7-9, the J call TRBJ2-5; 8 positions agree with TRBD1. Unmatched junction bases numbered 12, after V lost 2 bases and J lost 1 base. The CDR3 runs 18 residues. Germline V lookup: CDR1 SEHNR, CDR2 FQNEAQ (reference sequence).

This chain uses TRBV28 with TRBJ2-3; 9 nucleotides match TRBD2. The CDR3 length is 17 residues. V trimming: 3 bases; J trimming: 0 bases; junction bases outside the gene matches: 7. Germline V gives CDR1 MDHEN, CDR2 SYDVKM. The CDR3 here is CASSLYERGVSTDTQYF. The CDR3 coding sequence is TGTGCCAGCAGTTTGTACGAGCGGGGGGTAAGCACAGATACGCAGTATTTT. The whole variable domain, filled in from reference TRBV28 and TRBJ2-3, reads DVKVTQSSRYLVKRTGEKVFLECVQDMDHENMFWYRQDPGLGLRLIYFSYDVKMKEKGDIPEGYSVSREKKERFSLILESASTNQTSMYLCASSLYERGVSTDTQYFGPGTRLTVL.

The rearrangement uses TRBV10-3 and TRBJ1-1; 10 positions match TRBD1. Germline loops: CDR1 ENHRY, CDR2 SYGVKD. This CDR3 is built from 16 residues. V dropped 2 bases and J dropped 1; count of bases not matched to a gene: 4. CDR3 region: CAISEATGGSNTEAFF. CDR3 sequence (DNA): TGTGCCATCAGTGAGGCGACAGGGGGCTCGAACACTGAAGCTTTCTTT.

CDR3 in DNA: TGCGCCAGCAGCCCACTCCCGGGACAGGGAGCCTACGAGCAGTACTTC. Protein product: CASSPLPGQGAYEQYF. The chain uses TRBV5-1 and TRBJ2-7; 9 bases are shared with TRBD1. V lost 4 bases, J lost 2 bases, and 10 bases stayed unmatched. Germline values: CDR1 SGHRS, CDR2 YFSETQ. This CDR3 contains 16 residues. Complete variable domain (other parts from reference TRBV5-1 and TRBJ2-7): KAGVTQTPRYLIKTRGQQVTLSCSPISGHRSVSWYQQTPGQGLQFLFEYFSETQRNKGNFPGRFSGRQFSNSRSEMNVSTLELGDSALYLCASSPLPGQGAYEQYFGPGTRLTVT.

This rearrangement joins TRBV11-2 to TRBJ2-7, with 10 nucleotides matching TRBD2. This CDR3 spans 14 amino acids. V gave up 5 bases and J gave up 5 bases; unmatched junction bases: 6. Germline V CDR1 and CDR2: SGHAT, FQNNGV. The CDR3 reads CASSLRAGGDEQYF. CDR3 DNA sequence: TGTGCCAGCAGCCTACGAGCGGGAGGGGACGAGCAGTACTTC.

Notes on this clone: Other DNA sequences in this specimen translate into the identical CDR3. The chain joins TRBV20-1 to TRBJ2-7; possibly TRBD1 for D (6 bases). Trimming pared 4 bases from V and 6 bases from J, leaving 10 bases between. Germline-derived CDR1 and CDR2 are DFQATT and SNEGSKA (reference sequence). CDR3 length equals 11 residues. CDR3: CSATTGSEQYF. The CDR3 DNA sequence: TGCAGTGCTACCACAGGGAGCGAGCAGTACTTC.